This is a list of T cell receptor beta chains from one sample in a study of shared clonotypes between healthy human individuals. Profiling relied on immunoSEQ multiplex PCR, and the TCRdb table lists in-frame clones only, not all of them. The repertoire consists of a few million clones, with 85% to 95% occurring once and the leading ten covering roughly 0.34%. The source material was naive CD4+ T cells from PBMCs. These receptors were collected from a man between 18 and 35 years old in good health. Some clones in this sample may be carry-over from other donors' samples. The CDR3 runs from the conserved cysteine through the conserved F or W. The D gene is left open where the match is weak. The listing skips clone size in some rows; elsewhere it reads once, few, many or a size class.

CDR3 DNA	CDR3 protein	V gene	J gene	clone size	D gene
TGTGCCAGCAGATACGACAGGGGCACCGGGGAGCTGTTTTTT	CASRYDRGTGELFF	TRBV2	TRBJ2-2	-	TRBD1
TGTGCCAGCAGCATGACGACAGGGTACTACGAGCAGTACTTC	CASSMTTGYYEQYF	TRBV5-6	TRBJ2-7	-	TRBD1
TGTGCCAGCTCACCACCACAGGGGCTGCGGGAGACCCAGTACTTC	CASSPPQGLRETQYF	TRBV18	TRBJ2-5	-	TRBD1
TGTGCCAGCAGCTTTCCGGGGACGAATAACTATGGCTACACCTTC	CASSFPGTNNYGYTF	TRBV5-4	TRBJ1-2	-	-
TGCAGCGTTGAAGGGATGCGGGGAATGGGATCCTACGAGCAGTACTTC	CSVEGMRGMGSYEQYF	TRBV29-1	TRBJ2-7	-	-
TGTGCCAGCACGTCGAGCAGCTCCTACAATGAGCAGTTCTTC	CASTSSSSYNEQFF	TRBV2	TRBJ2-1	-	-
TGTGCCAGCTCACCACCGACGACAGGGTTAGAGACCCAGTACTTC	CASSPPTTGLETQYF	TRBV18	TRBJ2-5	-	TRBD1
TGCAGCGTTGGCGGGTTCGTCAATGAGCAGTTCTTC	CSVGGFVNEQFF	TRBV29-1	TRBJ2-1	-	-
TGTGCCAGCACCACCTTTCTGGGCGGGGAGCTGTTTTTT	CASTTFLGGELFF	TRBV11-1	TRBJ2-2	-	-
TGTGCCAGCAGTTGGTGGGACAGGTTCGCCAATGAGCAGTTCTTC	CASSWWDRFANEQFF	TRBV27	TRBJ2-1	-	TRBD1
TGTGTCAGGGGGGGCGCGGCCGAGACCCAGTACTTC	CVRGGAAETQYF	TRBV10-3	TRBJ2-5	-	-
TGTGCCAGCAGTAGGATAGGTGATGGTGTGAATGAGCAGTTCTTC	CASSRIGDGVNEQFF	TRBV6-6	TRBJ2-1	-	-
TGTGCCAGCAGCTTCGGACTAGCGGGGCAAGAGACCCAGTACTTC	CASSFGLAGQETQYF	TRBV5-4	TRBJ2-5	-	TRBD2
TGTGCCAGCAGCCCTCTTGCCTCGACACTTCAAGAGACCCAGTACTTC	CASSPLASTLQETQYF	TRBV7-9	TRBJ2-5	-	-
TGTGCCAGCAGTTGGGGAGGGTCCAAGCCGAATGAGCAGTTCTTC	CASSWGGSKPNEQFF	TRBV28	TRBJ2-1	-	TRBD2
TGTGCCAGCAGTCGGAGCCTTCCCTACGAGCAGTACTTC	CASSRSLPYEQYF	TRBV2	TRBJ2-7	-	-
TGTGCCAGCAGTTATCTCGGGACTGGGGCCAACGTCCTGACTTTC	CASSYLGTGANVLTF	TRBV28	TRBJ2-6	-	-
TGTGCCAGCAGTTACTCGATTACGAGGAGAGAAGCTTTCTTT	CASSYSITRREAFF	TRBV6-5	TRBJ1-1	-	-
TGCAGCGTTGAAGGCAGGTACACAGATACGCAGTATTTT	CSVEGRYTDTQYF	TRBV29-1	TRBJ2-3	-	-
TGTGCCAGTAGTTACCTGACAGGGGGGCCGGCTTTCTTT	CASSYLTGGPAFF	TRBV19	TRBJ1-1	-	TRBD1
TGTGCCAGCAGTCCTAGACGCGGTCAAGAGACCCAGTACTTC	CASSPRRGQETQYF	TRBV27	TRBJ2-5	-	-
TGTGCCAGCAGCCCAGGGGTCAGGGCAGATACGCAGTATTTT	CASSPGVRADTQYF	TRBV11-3	TRBJ2-3	-	-
TGTGCCAGCAGCTTAGCCGGACTAGCGGGAGAGGATGAGCAGTTCTTC	CASSLAGLAGEDEQFF	TRBV7-9	TRBJ2-1	-	TRBD2
TGTGCCAGCAGTTCGGGACAGGGCTACGAGCAGTACTTC	CASSSGQGYEQYF	TRBV6-6	TRBJ2-7	-	TRBD1
TGTGCCAGCAGTTGGGACAGTGTAGAGCTGTTTTTT	CASSWDSVELFF	TRBV6-1	TRBJ2-2	-	TRBD1
TGCGCCAGCAGCTTGGCTGGGGTAGGGGATACGCAGTATTTT	CASSLAGVGDTQYF	TRBV5-1	TRBJ2-3	-	-
TGCAGCGTAGGGACTTTGGTAGACCAGTACTTC	CSVGTLVDQYF	TRBV29-1	TRBJ2-5	once	-
TGCAGCGCCACCCAGTGGGTTGGCGACGCCTCCTACAATGAGCAGTTCTTC	CSATQWVGDASYNEQFF	TRBV29-1	TRBJ2-1	-	-
TGTGCCAGCAGCCCTGGACTAGCGGGGACGGGAGATACGCAGTATTTT	CASSPGLAGTGDTQYF	TRBV6-4	TRBJ2-3	-	TRBD2
TGCGCCAGCAGCCAGGGACAGCTCTATAATGAAAAACTGTTTTTT	CASSQGQLYNEKLFF	TRBV4-3	TRBJ1-4	-	TRBD1
TGCAGCGTTGAAGGGACAGTACGTGGCTACACCTTC	CSVEGTVRGYTF	TRBV29-1	TRBJ1-2	few	-
TGCGCCAGCAGCTTGGAAGGGTCGGTCTCGGGGCAGCCCCAGCATTTT	CASSLEGSVSGQPQHF	TRBV5-1	TRBJ1-5	-	-
TGTGCCAGCAGCCTCGCGGCCCAAGAGACCCAGTACTTC	CASSLAAQETQYF	TRBV9	TRBJ2-5	once	-
TGTGCCAGCAGCTTAGGTCGCAATCAGCCCCAGCATTTT	CASSLGRNQPQHF	TRBV11-2	TRBJ1-5	-	-
TGTGCCAGCAGCTTATTCCGCAGCTCCTACGAGCAGTACTTC	CASSLFRSSYEQYF	TRBV7-3	TRBJ2-7	-	-
TGTGCCAGCAGCTTAGGAGGGGTAGAGCAGTTCTTC	CASSLGGVEQFF	TRBV11-3	TRBJ2-1	-	-
TGTGCCAGCAGCTTAGGAAGAGGGCGAAACTTC	CASSLGRGRNF	TRBV7-9	TRBJ2-5	-	-
TGTGCCAGCAAGGACCCGGGCAGGGGGGACACTGAAGCTTTCTTT	CASKDPGRGDTEAFF	TRBV7-9	TRBJ1-1	once	TRBD1
TGTGCCAGCAGCCGGGACAGAGTCCAAGAGACCCAGTACTTC	CASSRDRVQETQYF	TRBV6-1	TRBJ2-5	-	TRBD1
TGCGCCAGCAGCCTAAGGGGTGACGAGCAGTACTTC	CASSLRGDEQYF	TRBV5-1	TRBJ2-7	-	-
TGTGCCAGCAGCTTACTAAGCGGGCCGGGGGCGAAGCAGTACTTC	CASSLLSGPGAKQYF	TRBV7-8	TRBJ2-7	-	-
TGTGCCAGTACCGAGACAGCGAGTATGAACACTGAAGCTTTCTTT	CASTETASMNTEAFF	TRBV19	TRBJ1-1	-	-
TGTGCCAGCACTCGACAGGGAATGACTGAAGCTTTCTTT	CASTRQGMTEAFF	TRBV6-5	TRBJ1-1	-	TRBD1
TGCGCCAGCAGTCTCCCAGTAAACACCGGGGAGCTGTTTTTT	CASSLPVNTGELFF	TRBV5-1	TRBJ2-2	-	-
TGTGCCAGAAGCTTTTGGTCAGAGGGGGCGAAAGGAGTAGAGACCCAGTACTTC	CARSFWSEGAKGVETQYF	TRBV5-3	TRBJ2-5	-	TRBD1
TGTGCCAGCAGCTTAGCTACAGGGCGGCCTAACTATGGCTACACCTTC	CASSLATGRPNYGYTF	TRBV7-9	TRBJ1-2	-	-
TGTGCCAGCAGTTTATCCCCCTGGGACACTGAAGCTTTCTTT	CASSLSPWDTEAFF	TRBV27	TRBJ1-1	once	-
TGTGCCAGCAGCGTCCAACAGGGAAGCACTGAAGCTTTCTTT	CASSVQQGSTEAFF	TRBV7-3	TRBJ1-1	-	-
TGTGCCAGCAGCTTAGTTAGGGTTAATGAGCAGTTCTTC	CASSLVRVNEQFF	TRBV7-2	TRBJ2-1	-	-
TGTGCCAGCAGCATCGGGACCAGGGAGAAAGGCTACGAGCAGTACTTC	CASSIGTREKGYEQYF	TRBV5-4	TRBJ2-7	-	-
TGTGCCAGCAGTGATAATCGAGGGACCTACGAGCAGTACTTC	CASSDNRGTYEQYF	TRBV6-1	TRBJ2-7	-	-
TGTGCCAGCAGTTACTCCCTACAGGGGGCAGCAGATACGCAGTATTTT	CASSYSLQGAADTQYF	TRBV6-5	TRBJ2-3	-	TRBD1
TGTGCCAGCAGGCCGCCCGGGGGGGCTGGAAACACCATATATTTT	CASRPPGGAGNTIYF	TRBV6-5	TRBJ1-3	once	-
TGTGCCAGCAGCCAACGTACAGGGGGGTATGGCCACACCTTC	CASSQRTGGYGHTF	TRBV4-2	TRBJ1-2	-	TRBD1